This T cell receptor beta chain came from a study of regulatory T cells in long-lasting Graves disease. The CDR3 is 16 residues long. The germline V gene encodes CDR1 MGHRA and CDR2 YSYEKL. V dropped 4 bases and J dropped 7 bases, with 20 bases sitting between them. This clonotype was seen repeatedly, ten times or more. Arm-PCR with iRepertoire HTBI primers amplified the CDR3 regions for these TCR beta libraries. TCRdb analysed the multiplex PCR reads with MiXCR anew, one entry per CDR3 protein. The sample lists 530,000 or so distinct CDR3 sequences; about 13% were seen once. Time point defined: newly diagnosed GD, antithyroid drugs for less than 3 months. RNA extracted from PBMCs served as the sequencing template. The same data also contributed to another study, on T cells in Graves' hyperthyroidism and ophthalmopathy. In that study: When the TCR CDR3 underwent first-round RT-PCR, the HTBI primer set was used.

The chain uses TRBV4-1 and TRBJ2-1; tentative D call: TRBD2 (6 bases). The input for sequencing was peripheral blood mononuclear cells (PBMCs), taken at new diagnosis, from a patient treated with antithyroid drugs. This TCR was recovered from a man aged 30-40 years with Graves disease. CDR3 region: CASSLTPGTYTNEQFF. CDR3 DNA sequence: TGCGCCAGCAGCCTCACCCCCGGGACTTACACGAATGAGCAGTTCTTC.